This TCR beta chain was profiled in a study of blood T cell repertoires in COVID-19 (dated by TCRdb to about 2020). Some background on the complete study: Samples covering the acute and convalescent phases of COVID-19 were provided by collaborators in the United States, Italy and Spain. The samples were drawn from two sources: the first 160 participants of the ongoing ImmuneRACE study, and fewer than 1,500 subjects contributed by 6 global collaborators. The repertoires were made available in a free public database intended to serve as a resource for research on the immune response to SARS-CoV-2. Subjects who had been exposed to COVID-19, were actively infected with it, or had recovered from it provided the deeply sampled blood TCRbeta repertoires that made up the dataset. The prospective study material was composed of cDNA or gDNA derived from T cells, B-cell-depleted T cells, or PBMCs. Nearly every sample came with metadata listing a de-identified subject ID, COVID-19 status, age in years and sex. Where HLA class I and class II types were available, the types were taken from metadata supplied by the sample provider, not from assay-based typing. Points the paper makes about the study in general: The amount of clinical and demographic metadata varied by source and participant and was provided uncurated.

TCRbeta CDR3 regions were amplified from genomic DNA by means of the immunoSEQ Assay, a bias-controlled multiplex PCR. Regarding the original processing steps: Nucleated cell counts per sample were estimated from amplification of reference gene primers within the assay. To quantify the absolute abundance of each unique TCRbeta CDR3 rearrangement, sequence reads were collapsed and filtered. For each sample, productive Simpson clonality was calculated as the square root of Simpson's diversity index across productive rearrangements. Sourced from immuneACCESS, this table was stored by TCRdb with only in-frame sequences that have V and J called. A share of the clones is absent; for the studies checked, an unresolved V gene accounts for under half, and the remainder has no known explanation. D and trimming were read from the DNA, whereas the V and J calls and clone size are those reported in that table. Within this sample are fewer than 200,000 clones, with about nine tenths of them counted one time only. The top ten hold roughly 8.6% of the sample.

In the germline V gene (reference sequence), CDR1 corresponds to MNHEY and CDR2 to SMNVEV. Compared with germline, V lacks 2 bases and J lacks 7 bases; bases without a gene match: 8. The CDR3 has 15 amino acids, counting the end cysteine and phenylalanine. The entry retains the CDR3 DNA only, 45 bases that are in frame from base 1. About this clone itself: No antigen is known for it. No base quality information exists; no much larger clone differs at one position.

Participants in the prospective study were enrolled through a virtual design, were aged roughly 18 to 95 years, and lived in 24 United States geographic areas. In the prospective study, cohorts were assigned on the basis of participant-reported clinical history obtained from a screening survey and a study questionnaire. Recovered participants in ImmuneRACE Cohort 3 were defined by two consecutive negative NP/OP PCR tests, clearance by a healthcare professional, or resolution of symptoms. In the prospective study, whole blood, serum and a nasopharyngeal or oropharyngeal swab were collected from each participant by mobile phlebotomists. Prospective study participants could optionally give additional blood draws and questionnaires over an approximately two-month period. Blood samples from the prospective study were shipped frozen or at room temperature prior to DNA extraction.

The sequenced material came from PBMCs or T cells enriched from blood (not recorded which). The receptor was isolated from a woman under 30 who had recovered from COVID-19. Recombination joined TRBV27 with TRBJ1-1, and TRBD1 matches 9 of the central bases. The DNA sequence follows: TGTGCCAGCAGTTTAAGGGGACAGGGTTTAAATGAAGCTTTCTTT. Its protein is CASSLRGQGLNEAFF.